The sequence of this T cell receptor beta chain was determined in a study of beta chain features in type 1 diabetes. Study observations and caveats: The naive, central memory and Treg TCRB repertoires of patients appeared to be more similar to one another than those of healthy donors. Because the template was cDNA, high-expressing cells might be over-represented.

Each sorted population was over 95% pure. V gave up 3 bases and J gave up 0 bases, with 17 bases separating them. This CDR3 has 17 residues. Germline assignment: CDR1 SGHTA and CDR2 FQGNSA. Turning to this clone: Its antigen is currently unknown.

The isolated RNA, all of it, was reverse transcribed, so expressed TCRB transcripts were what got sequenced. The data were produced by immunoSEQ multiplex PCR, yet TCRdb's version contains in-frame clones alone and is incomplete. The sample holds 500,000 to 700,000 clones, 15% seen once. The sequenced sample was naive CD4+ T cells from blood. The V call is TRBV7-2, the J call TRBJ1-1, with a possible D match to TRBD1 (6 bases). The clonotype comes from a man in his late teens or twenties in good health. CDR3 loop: CASSFVLGDTLNTEAFF. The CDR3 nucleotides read TGTGCCAGCAGCTTTGTTCTGGGGGACACACTGAACACTGAAGCTTTCTTT.